This T cell receptor beta chain was obtained from a study of blood T cell repertoires in COVID-19 (dated by TCRdb to about 2020). Regarding the complete study: Samples covering the acute and convalescent phases of COVID-19 were provided by collaborators in the United States, Italy and Spain. The prospective study material was composed of cDNA or gDNA derived from T cells, B-cell-depleted T cells, or PBMCs. Deeply sampled blood TCRbeta repertoires from subjects exposed to, actively infected with, or recovered from COVID-19 were included in the dataset. The repertoires were made available in a free public database intended to serve as a resource for research on the immune response to SARS-CoV-2. The samples were drawn from the first 160 participants of the ongoing ImmuneRACE study and from roughly 1,300 subjects provided by 6 global collaborators. The sample metadata nearly always contained a de-identified subject ID, COVID-19 status, age in years and sex. Where available, HLA class I and class II types were obtained from metadata supplied by the sample provider rather than from assay-based typing.

Comments on this clone: Its antigen is not yet known. Base qualities were left out, and no much larger clone turns up one base away.

The immunoSEQ Assay, a bias-controlled multiplex PCR, was used to amplify TCRbeta CDR3 regions from genomic DNA. Per the original workflow: Nucleated cell counts per sample were estimated from amplification of reference gene primers within the assay. Sequence reads were collapsed and filtered to measure the absolute abundance of every unique TCRbeta CDR3 rearrangement. Productive Simpson clonality was computed per sample as the square root of Simpson's diversity index over productive rearrangements. TCRdb retrieved this table from immuneACCESS and kept in-frame rearrangements only. Not all clones are present; in checked studies, unresolved V genes account for under half, and no reason is known for the remainder. V and J calls and clone size are copied from that table; D and trimming were computed from the DNA. In all, the sample holds around 250,000 clones, and roughly 84% of those were seen once. 1.5% of the sample is in the top ten clones.

Findings and caveats that apply to the study as a whole: The amount of clinical and demographic metadata varied by source and participant and was provided uncurated.

Samples from volunteer blood donors who had recovered from COVID-19 were contributed by a second Seattle source. Collaborating institutions collected whole blood in K2EDTA tubes following their own protocols. For TCRbeta analysis, collaborators shipped samples as frozen whole blood, isolated PBMCs, or DNA extracted from either of those sample types. This clonotype originated in a woman aged 40 to 50 who had recovered from COVID-19. Sequencing used peripheral blood.

At the DNA level, the sequence is TGCGCCAGCAGCTTGGGCCAGGGGCGGATGACTGAAGCTTTCTTT. Translated, it gives CASSLGQGRMTEAFF. The rearrangement joined TRBV5-1 to TRBJ1-1; TRBD1 is a weak D gene call, 6 bases matching. The CDR3 runs 15 amino acids, cysteine and phenylalanine included. The entry retains the CDR3 DNA only, 45 bases that are in frame from base 1. The trim is 0 bases for V and 5 bases for J, with a gap of 14 bases between the germline ends. Taken from the germline V gene, the CDR1 and CDR2 loops are SGHRS and YFSETQ.